These T cell receptor beta chains were read from a single sample in a study of vaccination effects on CD4 cells after COVID-19. Here immunoSEQ multiplex PCR was the method, and the copy in TCRdb shows in-frame clones only, minus some. Of roughly 33,000 clones listed, roughly four fifths are singletons. No cognate antigen is known for these TCRs. The input for sequencing was CD4+ T cells from PBMCs cultured without peptide, taken after COVID-19 vaccination. The origin of the receptors is a human donor who had a prior SARS-CoV-2 infection. Each CDR3 is given with its conserved first and last residue.

TRBV5-1 | CASSFMGATNEKLFF
TRBV5-1 | CASRTDTNYGYTF
TRBV18 | CASSPRVGDSYNEQFF
TRBV7-8 | CASSTYRDSLFF
TRBV7-8 | CASSFSGSSYDEQYF
TRBV5-4 | CASSWGTLQETQYF
TRBV19 | CASSIWRADVVEQFF
TRBV7-2 | CASSSGIEQFF
TRBV15 | CATSRDRGSSEANYGYTF
TRBV19 | CATRRRGRTDTQYF
TRBV4-3 | CASSQGVAGGGEQYF
TRBV2 | CASSEVESSYEQYF
TRBV3-1/TRBV3-2 | CASSQDAKGLGYTF
TRBV7-9 | CASSSPRSMNTEAFF
TRBV5-6 | CASSLSDRNEQFF
TRBV7-8 | CASSLRTGSIGAFF
TRBV6-1 | CASSDHNSRSATNEKLFF
TRBV20-1 | CSASRTSGYNEQFF
TRBV12-5 | CASGGDSGNEKLFF
TRBV11-3 | CALRKTQYF
TRBV7-9 | CASSPRDRNNYGYTF
TRBV5-1 | CASSEPGQQETQYF
TRBV30 | CAWSVTGREVYEQYF
TRBV7-6 | CASSLDPPSGGIYNEQFF
TRBV2 | CATQNDGSAKNF
TRBV20-1 | CSASAQYNSPLHF
TRBV6-5 | CASSTRGPAEDTQYF
TRBV7-2 | CASSWDVAPDTQYF
TRBV6-6 | CATINGGRETQYF
TRBV2 | CASSEAMTGGGDEKLFF
TRBV7-9 | CASSLTGGGKTQYF
TRBV18 | CASSPSQGSYNEQFF
TRBV6-2/TRBV6-3 | CASSYVQSTDTQYF
TRBV2 | CASSQNRGGHRGYTF
TRBV5-4 | CASSLGIGPYEQYF
TRBV2 | CASSYFETQYF
TRBV5-1 | CASSLTGRISEKLFF
TRBV5-1 | CASSLGRDNEQFF
TRBV4-1 | CASSQRFTGGQISTDTQYF
TRBV20-1 | CSAAHRAGYTF
TRBV2 | CASSEPLAISNEQFF
TRBV9 | CASSAHKDTNEKLFF
TRBV5-1 | CASSYGQSYNSPLHF
TRBV5-4 | CASSTGTSGTSYNEQFF
TRBV7-2 | CASSRWDGAEQETQYF